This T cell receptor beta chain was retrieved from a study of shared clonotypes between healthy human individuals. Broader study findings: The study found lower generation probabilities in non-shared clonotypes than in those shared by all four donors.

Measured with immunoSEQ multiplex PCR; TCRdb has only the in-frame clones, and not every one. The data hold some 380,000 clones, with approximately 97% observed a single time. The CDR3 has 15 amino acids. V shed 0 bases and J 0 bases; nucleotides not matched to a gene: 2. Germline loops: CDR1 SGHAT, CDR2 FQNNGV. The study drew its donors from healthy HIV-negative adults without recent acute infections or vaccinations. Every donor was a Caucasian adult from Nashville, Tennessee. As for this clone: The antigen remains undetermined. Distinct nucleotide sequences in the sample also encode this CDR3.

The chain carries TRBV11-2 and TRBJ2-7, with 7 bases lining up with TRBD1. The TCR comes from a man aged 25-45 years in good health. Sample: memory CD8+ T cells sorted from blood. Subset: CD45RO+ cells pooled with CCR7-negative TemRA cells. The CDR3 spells CASSLEGDSSYEQYF. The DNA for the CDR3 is TGTGCCAGCAGCTTAGAGGGGGACAGCTCCTACGAGCAGTACTTC. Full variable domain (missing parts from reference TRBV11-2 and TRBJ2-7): EAGVAQSPRYKIIEKRQSVAFWCNPISGHATLYWYQQILGQGPKLLIQFQNNGVVDDSQLPKDRFSAERLKGVDSTLKIQPAKLEDSAVYLCASSLEGDSSYEQYFGPGTRLTVT.